One T cell receptor (beta chain) is described in this entry. Its cognate antigen is unknown. The sample comes from a study of T cell repertoires in cytomegalovirus infection. Study summary: Carrying CMV and the relevant HLA type showed in public TCR beta signatures.

TCRdb re-derived calls from the reads in MiXCR, one entry per CDR3 protein. The data contain 400,000 to 600,000 distinct CDR3 sequences, approximately 40% of them singletons. Study-wide points: CMV-specific TCR beta clonotypes restricted by HLA-C dominated the ex vivo response.

The CDR3 covers 15 residues. Trimming took off 0 bases at V and 10 bases at J, with 15 bases between the two ends. V usage is TRBV12-3 or TRBV12-4 and J usage is TRBJ1-4, with a possible D match to TRBD1 (5 bases). The receptor was derived from a human donor in good health (CMV status not recorded). Some clones in this sample may be carry-over from other donors' samples. The sample in question was cultured PBMCs, obtained from culture after CMV antigen stimulation. The CDR3 coding sequence is TGTGCCAGCAGTTTAGCCCAGGGATCAGGTGCAAAACTGTTTTTT. This gives the protein CASSLAQGSGAKLFF.